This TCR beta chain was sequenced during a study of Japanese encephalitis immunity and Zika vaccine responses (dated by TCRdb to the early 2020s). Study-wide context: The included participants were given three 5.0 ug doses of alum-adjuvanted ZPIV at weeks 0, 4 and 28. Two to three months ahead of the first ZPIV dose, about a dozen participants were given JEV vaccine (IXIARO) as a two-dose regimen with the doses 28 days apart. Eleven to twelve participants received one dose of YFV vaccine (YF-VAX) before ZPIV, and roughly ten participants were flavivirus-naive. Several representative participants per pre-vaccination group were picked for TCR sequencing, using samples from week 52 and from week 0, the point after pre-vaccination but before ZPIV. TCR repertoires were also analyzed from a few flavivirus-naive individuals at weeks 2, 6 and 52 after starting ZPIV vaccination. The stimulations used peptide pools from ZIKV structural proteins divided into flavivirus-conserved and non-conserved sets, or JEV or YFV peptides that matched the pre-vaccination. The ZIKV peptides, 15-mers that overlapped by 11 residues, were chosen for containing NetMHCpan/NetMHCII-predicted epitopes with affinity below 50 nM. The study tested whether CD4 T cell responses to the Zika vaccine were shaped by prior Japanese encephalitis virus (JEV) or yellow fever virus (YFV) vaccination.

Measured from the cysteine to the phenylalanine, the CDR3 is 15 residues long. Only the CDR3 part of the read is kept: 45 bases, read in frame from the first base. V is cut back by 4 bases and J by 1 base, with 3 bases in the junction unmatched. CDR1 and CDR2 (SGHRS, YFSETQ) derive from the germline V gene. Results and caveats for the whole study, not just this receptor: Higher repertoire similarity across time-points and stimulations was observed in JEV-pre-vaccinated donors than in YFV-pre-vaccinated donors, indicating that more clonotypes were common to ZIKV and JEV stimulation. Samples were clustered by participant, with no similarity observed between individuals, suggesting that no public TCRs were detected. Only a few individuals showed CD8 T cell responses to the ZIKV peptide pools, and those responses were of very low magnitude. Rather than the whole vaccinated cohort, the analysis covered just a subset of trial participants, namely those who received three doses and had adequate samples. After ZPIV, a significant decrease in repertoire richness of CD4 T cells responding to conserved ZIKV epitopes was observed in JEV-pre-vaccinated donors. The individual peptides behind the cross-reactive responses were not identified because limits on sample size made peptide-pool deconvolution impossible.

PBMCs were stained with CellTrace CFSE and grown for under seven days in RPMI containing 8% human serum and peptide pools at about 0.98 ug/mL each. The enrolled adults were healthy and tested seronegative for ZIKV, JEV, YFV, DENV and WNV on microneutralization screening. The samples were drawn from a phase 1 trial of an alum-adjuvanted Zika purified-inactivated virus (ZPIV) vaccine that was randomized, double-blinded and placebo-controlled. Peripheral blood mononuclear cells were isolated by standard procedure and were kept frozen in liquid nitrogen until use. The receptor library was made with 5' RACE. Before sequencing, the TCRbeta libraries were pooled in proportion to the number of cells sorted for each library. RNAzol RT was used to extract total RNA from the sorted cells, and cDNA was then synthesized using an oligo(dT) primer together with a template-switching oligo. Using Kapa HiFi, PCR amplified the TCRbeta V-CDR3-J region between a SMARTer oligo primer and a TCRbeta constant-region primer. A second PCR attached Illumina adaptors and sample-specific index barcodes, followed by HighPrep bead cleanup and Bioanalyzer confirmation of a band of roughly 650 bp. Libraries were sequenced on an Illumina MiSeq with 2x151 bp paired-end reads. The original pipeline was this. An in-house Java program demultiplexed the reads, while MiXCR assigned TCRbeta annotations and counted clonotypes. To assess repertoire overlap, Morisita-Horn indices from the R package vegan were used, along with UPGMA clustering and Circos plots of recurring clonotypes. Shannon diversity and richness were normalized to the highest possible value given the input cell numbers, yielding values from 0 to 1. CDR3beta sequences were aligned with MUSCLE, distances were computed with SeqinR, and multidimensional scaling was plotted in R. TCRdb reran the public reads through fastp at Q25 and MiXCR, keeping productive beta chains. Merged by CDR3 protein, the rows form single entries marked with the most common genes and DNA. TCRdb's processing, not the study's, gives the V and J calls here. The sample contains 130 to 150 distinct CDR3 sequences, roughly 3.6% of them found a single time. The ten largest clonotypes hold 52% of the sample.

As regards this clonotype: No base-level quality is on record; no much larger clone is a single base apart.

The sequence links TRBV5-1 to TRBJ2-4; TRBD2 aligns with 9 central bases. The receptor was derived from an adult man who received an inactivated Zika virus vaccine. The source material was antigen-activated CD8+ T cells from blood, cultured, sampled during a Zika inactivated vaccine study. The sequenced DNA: TGCGCCAGCAGCCCGGGACTAGCTGCCAAAAACATTCAGTACTTC. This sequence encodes CASSPGLAAKNIQYF.